These 16 T cell receptor beta chains were all obtained from the same sample, sequenced in a study of blood T cell repertoires in COVID-19. TCRdb's copy holds only in-frame clones and misses some; the assay was immunoSEQ multiplex PCR. Of fewer than 300,000 clones in the sample, 85% to 90% were seen once. Material: peripheral blood. The origin of the receptors is a man aged 50 or older with COVID-19, enrolled during active disease.

The gene calls are TRBV24-1 and TRBJ2-1, with a tentative D call TRBD1 (6 bases). Germline V CDR1 and CDR2: KGHDR, SFDVKD. Trimming took off 4 bases at V and 8 bases at J, with 11 bases between the two ends. The CDR3 consists of 13 residues. The chain's CDR3 is CATSDKNRDEQFF. The DNA for the CDR3 is TGTGCCACCAGTGACAAGAACAGGGATGAGCAGTTCTTC.

The CDR3 sequence is CATRAGTPYNEQFF. The CDR3 region has the DNA TGTGCCACTCGGGCCGGGACACCTTACAATGAGCAGTTCTTC. The chain carries TRBV6-5 and TRBJ2-1; possibly TRBD1 for D (6 bases). This CDR3 has 14 amino acids. V lost 10 bases and J 4 bases, leaving 17 bases between the germline ends. Germline V gene data show CDR1 as MNHEY and CDR2 as SVGAGI.

The gene calls are TRBV5-1 and TRBJ1-5, with a tentative D call TRBD1 (5 bases). The CDR3 runs 15 residues. Trimming removed 4 bases from V and 5 bases from J, with 16 bases in between. The germline V gene has CDR1 SGHRS and CDR2 YFSETQ. The CDR3 here is CASSPWGGKDQPQHF. Written as DNA, the CDR3 is TGCGCCAGCAGCCCGTGGGGGGGAAAGGATCAGCCCCAGCATTTT.

CDR3 amino acids: CSVEVSFTRLQGGYNEQFF. Here the CDR3 DNA reads TGCAGCGTTGAAGTCTCCTTCACCCGCCTACAGGGGGGATACAATGAGCAGTTCTTC. The chain combines TRBV29-1 with TRBJ2-1; TRBD1 aligns across 8 bases. The germline CDR1 and CDR2 sequences are SQVTM and ANQGSEA. There are 19 residues in the CDR3. J lost 4 bases, V lost 1 base, and 18 bases had no gene match.

V gene TRBV15 combines with J gene TRBJ2-1; D might be TRBD1 (5 bases). Germline values: CDR1 LNHNV, CDR2 YYDKDF (reference sequence). V was cut by 2 bases and J by 12 bases, with 11 bases left in between. The CDR3 is 12 amino acids. The CDR3 sequence: CATSRQDSWQFF. In nucleotides, the CDR3 is TGTGCCACCAGCAGACAAGACAGTTGGCAGTTCTTC.

V usage is TRBV9 and J usage is TRBJ2-7; 8 positions match TRBD1. The germline V gene encodes CDR1 SGDLS and CDR2 YYNGEE. CDR3 length equals 17 residues. The junction had 12 bases not matched to a gene; V was cut back by 4 bases and J by 0 bases. CDR3 sequence (DNA): TGTGCCAGCAGCCAGGGGGGCATTCAGGGGGCCTCCTACGAGCAGTACTTC. Protein product: CASSQGGIQGASYEQYF. The whole variable domain, filled in from reference TRBV9 and TRBJ2-7, reads DSGVTQTPKHLITATGQRVTLRCSPRSGDLSVYWYQQSLDQGLQFLIQYYNGEERAKGNILERFSAQQFPDLHSELNLSSLELGDSALYFCASSQGGIQGASYEQYFGPGTRLTVT.

The rearrangement links TRBV7-3 to TRBJ2-7; tentative D call: TRBD2 (6 bases). Germline V CDR1 and CDR2: SGHTA, FQGTGA. V lost 3 bases, J lost 2 bases, and 8 bases lay in between. The CDR3 spans 13 residues. As DNA, the CDR3 is TGTGCCAGCAGCTTGGGACTGGCCTACGAGCAGTACTTC. It encodes CASSLGLAYEQYF.

The chain has TRBV28 and TRBJ2-7, with TRBD1 matching over 10 bases. CDR1 is MDHEN, CDR2 SYDVKM, per germline. The CDR3 consists of 14 residues. J gave up 6 bases and V 3 bases, and 5 bases lay outside the gene matches. This chain's CDR3 is CASSFPTGGREQYF. CDR3 in DNA: TGTGCCAGCAGTTTCCCGACAGGGGGCCGCGAGCAGTACTTC.

The J gene is TRBJ2-7, the V gene TRBV5-8; maybe TRBD2 (6 bases). The CDR3 spans 15 residues. V gave up 4 bases and J gave up 7 bases, with 21 bases separating them. The germline V gene has CDR1 SGHTS and CDR2 YDEGEE. CDR3 residues: CASSLPSGRGGEQYF. The CDR3 DNA follows: TGTGCCAGCAGCCTGCCAAGCGGGCGCGGAGGGGAGCAGTACTTC. Using reference TRBV5-8 and TRBJ2-7 for the parts outside the CDR3, the full variable domain is EAGVTQSPTHLIKTRGQQATLRCSPISGHTSVYWYQQALGLGLQFLLWYDEGEERNRGNFPPRFSGRQFPNYSSELNVNALELEDSALYLCASSLPSGRGGEQYFGPGTRLTVT.

V usage is TRBV3-1 (or the pseudogene TRBV3-2) and J usage is TRBJ2-4; a possible D gene is TRBD1 (6 bases). CDR1 LGHDT and CDR2 YNNKEL come from the germline V gene (reference sequence). The CDR3 totals 16 residues. Between the trimmed V and J ends, which lost 3 bases and 6 bases, there was a span of 18 bases. CDR3 amino acids: CASSHPNRARGNIQYF. The CDR3 DNA sequence: TGTGCCAGCAGCCACCCAAATCGGGCCAGGGGAAACATTCAGTACTTC.

This chain links TRBV3-1 (or the pseudogene TRBV3-2) with TRBJ2-7; tentative D call: TRBD2 (5 bases). The length of the CDR3 is 13 residues. Germline V gene sequence: CDR1 LGHDT, CDR2 YNNKEL (reference sequence). V was pared by 4 bases and J by 6 bases, with 13 bases between. DNA for the CDR3: TGTGCCAGCAGCCGTAGCGCGGAGGTCGAGCAGTACTTC. Encoded protein: CASSRSAEVEQYF.

The chain combines TRBV5-1 with TRBJ1-6; maybe TRBD1 (6 bases). The CDR3 runs to 15 residues. Trimming pared 5 bases from V and 9 bases from J, leaving 18 bases between. Per the germline V gene, CDR1 is SGHRS and CDR2 is YFSETQ. The CDR3 region is CASRPPAGDGSPLHF. The CDR3 nucleotides are TGCGCCAGCAGACCCCCCGCAGGGGACGGTTCACCCCTCCACTTT.

The rearrangement joins TRBV2 to TRBJ2-7; 7 bases line up with TRBD1. This CDR3 region has 13 residues. Germline V lookup: CDR1 SNHLY, CDR2 FYNNEI. Unmatched junction bases numbered 6, after V lost 8 bases and J lost 2 bases. CDR3 region: CASLGQQTYEQYF. The CDR3 DNA reads TGTGCCAGCCTGGGACAGCAGACCTACGAGCAGTACTTC.

The chain recombines TRBV9 with TRBJ2-2; TRBD2 matches 7 bases. Germline-derived CDR1 and CDR2 are SGDLS and YYNGEE. Unmatched junction bases numbered 3, after V lost 4 bases and J lost 0 bases. The CDR3 spans 15 residues. The CDR3 DNA reads TGTGCCAGCAGCCTCGGGGGGACGAACACCGGGGAGCTGTTTTTT. Translated: CASSLGGTNTGELFF.

V usage is TRBV4-1 and J usage is TRBJ2-4; 11 bases are a match to TRBD2. The CDR3 spans 19 residues. V trimming: 6 bases; J trimming: 1 base; junction bases outside the gene matches: 14. The germline V gene encodes CDR1 MGHRA and CDR2 YSYEKL. CDR3 sequence (DNA): TGCGCCAGCAGTCCAAGACTAGCGGGAACTGGGGTGGCCAAAAACATTCAGTACTTC. Translating gives CASSPRLAGTGVAKNIQYF.

This chain joins TRBV5-1 and TRBJ2-7; TRBD1 matches at 10 bases. The CDR3 has 15 amino acids. Germline V CDR1 and CDR2: SGHRS, YFSETQ. Trimming cost V 3 bases and J 1 base; bases outside gene matches: 4. Here the CDR3 reads CASSSGQGLSYEQYF. The CDR3 coding sequence is TGCGCCAGCAGCTCGGGACAGGGGTTGTCCTACGAGCAGTACTTC. The variable domain in full, with the rest retrieved from reference TRBV5-1 and TRBJ2-7, is KAGVTQTPRYLIKTRGQQVTLSCSPISGHRSVSWYQQTPGQGLQFLFEYFSETQRNKGNFPGRFSGRQFSNSRSEMNVSTLELGDSALYLCASSSGQGLSYEQYFGPGTRLTVT.